These T cell receptor beta chains were read from a single sample in a study of blood T cell repertoires in COVID-19. Clones were read by immunoSEQ multiplex PCR, and TCRdb kept only the in-frame ones, dropping some. Of approximately 440,000 clones in the sample, about 91% were seen once. The sequenced sample was peripheral blood. Source of these receptors: a woman aged 50 to 60 with COVID-19, enrolled during active disease. CDR3s include the opening cysteine and the closing phenylalanine or tryptophan. A D gene is named only where the DNA matches it firmly. Size is omitted from some rows. Given values are once, few, many or a class for expanded clones.

D gene: -; J gene: TRBJ2-7; clone size: once; V gene: TRBV21-1; CDR3 DNA: TGTGCCAGCAGCAAAGTGCCGGGGACAGCCTACGAGCAGTACTTC; CDR3 protein: CASSKVPGTAYEQYF
D gene: -; J gene: TRBJ1-3; clone size: -; V gene: TRBV3-1/TRBV3-2; CDR3 DNA: TGTGCCAGCAGCCTGTCTAGGGAGAGCTCTGGAAACACCATATATTTT; CDR3 protein: CASSLSRESSGNTIYF
D gene: -; J gene: TRBJ1-2; clone size: -; V gene: TRBV6-6; CDR3 DNA: TGTGCCAGCAGTCCGATGGAGGTTGGCGGCTACACCTTC; CDR3 protein: CASSPMEVGGYTF
D gene: -; J gene: TRBJ1-1; clone size: -; V gene: TRBV5-6; CDR3 DNA: TGTGCCAGCAGCTTGGACCGCGGTTGGGAAGCTTTCTTT; CDR3 protein: CASSLDRGWEAFF
D gene: -; J gene: TRBJ2-1; clone size: once; V gene: TRBV3-1/TRBV3-2; CDR3 DNA: TGTGCCAGCAGCCAAGGGACAGCCGCCAGCTCCTACAATGAGCAGTTCTTC; CDR3 protein: CASSQGTAASSYNEQFF
D gene: -; J gene: TRBJ1-6; clone size: -; V gene: TRBV5-6; CDR3 DNA: TGTGCCAGCAGCGCGGGAGCTACCCTCCACTTT; CDR3 protein: CASSAGATLHF
D gene: -; J gene: TRBJ1-2; clone size: -; V gene: TRBV6-5; CDR3 DNA: TGTGCCAGCAACCTCAGGGGCAAGTCTTTTTATGGCTACACCTTC; CDR3 protein: CASNLRGKSFYGYTF
D gene: -; J gene: TRBJ2-7; clone size: -; V gene: TRBV7-8; CDR3 DNA: TGTGCCAGCAGCTTAGGACATCCCCTTGACTACGAGCAGTACTTC; CDR3 protein: CASSLGHPLDYEQYF
D gene: TRBD1; J gene: TRBJ1-6; clone size: -; V gene: TRBV18; CDR3 DNA: TGTGCCAGCTCGCCGACAGGGGAAGATTCACCCCTCCACTTT; CDR3 protein: CASSPTGEDSPLHF
D gene: TRBD1; J gene: TRBJ2-3; clone size: -; V gene: TRBV12-5; CDR3 DNA: TGTGCTAGTGGTTTGGTAGGACAGGGGGCCACAGATACGCAGTATTTT; CDR3 protein: CASGLVGQGATDTQYF
D gene: -; J gene: TRBJ2-3; clone size: once; V gene: TRBV13; CDR3 DNA: TGTGCCAGCAGCCCAGATGGGGCTCGGGATACGCAGTATTTT; CDR3 protein: CASSPDGARDTQYF
D gene: -; J gene: TRBJ2-2; clone size: -; V gene: TRBV18; CDR3 DNA: TGTGCCAGCTCACCCGACAGGCTCGCCACCGGGGAGCTGTTTTTT; CDR3 protein: CASSPDRLATGELFF
D gene: -; J gene: TRBJ2-6; clone size: -; V gene: TRBV11-3; CDR3 DNA: TGTGCCAGCAGCCCCGGAGGGTCTGGGGCCAACGTCCTGACTTTC; CDR3 protein: CASSPGGSGANVLTF
D gene: -; J gene: TRBJ2-1; clone size: once; V gene: TRBV3-1/TRBV3-2; CDR3 DNA: TGTGCCAGCAGCCAATCTACAGGGTATCTGTCCAATGAGCAGTTCTTC; CDR3 protein: CASSQSTGYLSNEQFF
D gene: TRBD2; J gene: TRBJ2-1; clone size: few; V gene: TRBV19; CDR3 DNA: TGTGCCAGTACCAGACTAGCGGGGGCCGTTGTCTCCTACAATGAGCAGTTCTTC; CDR3 protein: CASTRLAGAVVSYNEQFF
D gene: -; J gene: TRBJ1-2; clone size: -; V gene: TRBV6-1; CDR3 DNA: TGTGCCAGCAGTGAAGCGGGGCAGCGAGGCTACACCTTC; CDR3 protein: CASSEAGQRGYTF
D gene: -; J gene: TRBJ1-2; clone size: -; V gene: TRBV5-1; CDR3 DNA: TGCGCCAGCAGCTTGGGGGGCGCGGGAAGCTATGGCTACACCTTC; CDR3 protein: CASSLGGAGSYGYTF
D gene: TRBD2; J gene: TRBJ2-1; clone size: -; V gene: TRBV5-4; CDR3 DNA: TGTGCCAGCAGCTTGGACAGCGGGGGGGCCCGTGAGCAGTTCTTC; CDR3 protein: CASSLDSGGAREQFF
D gene: -; J gene: TRBJ2-7; clone size: -; V gene: TRBV2; CDR3 DNA: TGTGCCAGCAGTGAAGGACTGGTTACCTACGAGCAGTACTTC; CDR3 protein: CASSEGLVTYEQYF
D gene: TRBD2; J gene: TRBJ2-7; clone size: -; V gene: TRBV28; CDR3 DNA: TGTGCCAGCAGCGTTAGCGGGGTTGTAAACGAGCAGTACTTC; CDR3 protein: CASSVSGVVNEQYF
D gene: -; J gene: TRBJ1-2; clone size: -; V gene: TRBV27; CDR3 DNA: TGTGCCAGCAGTTTGGGCAGGGCTAACTATGGCTACACCTTC; CDR3 protein: CASSLGRANYGYTF
D gene: -; J gene: TRBJ1-3; clone size: -; V gene: TRBV9; CDR3 DNA: TGTGCCAGCAGCGTAGAAATCGGCTCTGGAAACACCATATATTTT; CDR3 protein: CASSVEIGSGNTIYF
D gene: -; J gene: TRBJ1-1; clone size: -; V gene: TRBV5-4; CDR3 DNA: TGTGCCAGCAGCTTTGCTTCAGGGTCAGTTCCTGAAGCTTTCTTT; CDR3 protein: CASSFASGSVPEAFF
D gene: -; J gene: TRBJ2-1; clone size: -; V gene: TRBV2; CDR3 DNA: TGTGCCAGCAGTGATGGAGGGGGGGCCGGATCCTACAATGAGCAGTTCTTC; CDR3 protein: CASSDGGGAGSYNEQFF
D gene: -; J gene: TRBJ2-5; clone size: -; V gene: TRBV14; CDR3 DNA: TGTGCCAGCAGCCTCAACCAGGGGGAGACCCAGTACTTC; CDR3 protein: CASSLNQGETQYF
D gene: -; J gene: TRBJ2-3; clone size: -; V gene: TRBV27; CDR3 DNA: TGTGCCAGCAGTCTAGGTGGGACAGATACGCAGTATTTT; CDR3 protein: CASSLGGTDTQYF
D gene: -; J gene: TRBJ1-1; clone size: -; V gene: TRBV9; CDR3 DNA: TGTGCCAGCAGCGTTCGTCCAGGGGTTGGGAACACTGAAGCTTTCTTT; CDR3 protein: CASSVRPGVGNTEAFF
D gene: -; J gene: TRBJ1-1; clone size: once; V gene: TRBV5-4; CDR3 DNA: TGTGCCAGCAGCTTGGACAGGGAGCTTGAAGCTTTCTTT; CDR3 protein: CASSLDRELEAFF
D gene: -; J gene: TRBJ1-3; clone size: -; V gene: TRBV2; CDR3 DNA: TGTGCCAGCAGTGACGTCGGAAACACCATATATTTT; CDR3 protein: CASSDVGNTIYF
D gene: TRBD2; J gene: TRBJ2-5; clone size: -; V gene: TRBV30; CDR3 DNA: TGTGCCTGGAATGCGGGGGGCCCAGAGACCCAGTACTTC; CDR3 protein: CAWNAGGPETQYF
D gene: -; J gene: TRBJ2-2; clone size: -; V gene: TRBV11-2; CDR3 DNA: TGTGCCAGCAGCTTAGGGGTCCTGGGCGACACCGGGGAGCTGTTTTTT; CDR3 protein: CASSLGVLGDTGELFF
D gene: -; J gene: TRBJ1-1; clone size: -; V gene: TRBV28; CDR3 DNA: TGTGCCAGCAGACTCGGGCCGGGGGAAGCTTTCTTT; CDR3 protein: CASRLGPGEAFF
D gene: -; J gene: TRBJ2-6; clone size: -; V gene: TRBV5-4; CDR3 DNA: TGTGCCAGCCGACACGACCTCACGTTATCCGGGGCCAACGTCCTGACTTTC; CDR3 protein: CASRHDLTLSGANVLTF
D gene: -; J gene: TRBJ1-4; clone size: -; V gene: TRBV13; CDR3 DNA: TGTGCCAGCAGCAACACGACGGGTACTAATGAAAAACTGTTTTTT; CDR3 protein: CASSNTTGTNEKLFF
D gene: TRBD1; J gene: TRBJ1-5; clone size: -; V gene: TRBV19; CDR3 DNA: TGTGCCAGTAGTACATGGCGGGACAGGGGAAATCAGCCCCAGCATTTT; CDR3 protein: CASSTWRDRGNQPQHF
D gene: -; J gene: TRBJ1-5; clone size: -; V gene: TRBV6-5; CDR3 DNA: TGTGCCAGCAGTTCCCTGGGAGGGTATAGCAATCAGCCCCAGCATTTT; CDR3 protein: CASSSLGGYSNQPQHF
D gene: -; J gene: TRBJ1-1; clone size: -; V gene: TRBV25-1; CDR3 DNA: TGTGCCAGCAGAGACAGGAACACTGAAGCTTTCTTT; CDR3 protein: CASRDRNTEAFF
D gene: TRBD2; J gene: TRBJ2-3; clone size: -; V gene: TRBV11-3; CDR3 DNA: TGTGCCAGCAGCGGGGGGGGATTGGAAGATACGCAGTATTTT; CDR3 protein: CASSGGGLEDTQYF
D gene: -; J gene: TRBJ1-4; clone size: -; V gene: TRBV7-9; CDR3 DNA: TGTGCCAGCAGCCCTCTTCTAAGCAATGAAAAACTGTTTTTT; CDR3 protein: CASSPLLSNEKLFF
D gene: -; J gene: TRBJ2-5; clone size: few; V gene: TRBV11-2; CDR3 DNA: TGTGCCAGCAGCTTAGGGGGCCCAGAGACCCAGTACTTC; CDR3 protein: CASSLGGPETQYF
D gene: -; J gene: TRBJ1-4; clone size: -; V gene: TRBV7-9; CDR3 DNA: TGTGCCAGCAGCTTAGGAGGCGCATCTGAGGAAAAACTGTTTTTT; CDR3 protein: CASSLGGASEEKLFF
D gene: -; J gene: TRBJ2-1; clone size: -; V gene: TRBV27; CDR3 DNA: TGTGCCAGCAGTTTACCACTCGCGGGGAACTACAATGAGCAGTTCTTC; CDR3 protein: CASSLPLAGNYNEQFF
D gene: -; J gene: TRBJ2-7; clone size: -; V gene: TRBV5-1; CDR3 DNA: TGCGCCAGCAGCTCCTTCCAGGGTGGATACGAGCAGTACTTC; CDR3 protein: CASSSFQGGYEQYF
D gene: -; J gene: TRBJ1-3; clone size: -; V gene: TRBV21-1; CDR3 DNA: TGTGCCTCCGACTGGGGAAACACCATATATTTT; CDR3 protein: CASDWGNTIYF